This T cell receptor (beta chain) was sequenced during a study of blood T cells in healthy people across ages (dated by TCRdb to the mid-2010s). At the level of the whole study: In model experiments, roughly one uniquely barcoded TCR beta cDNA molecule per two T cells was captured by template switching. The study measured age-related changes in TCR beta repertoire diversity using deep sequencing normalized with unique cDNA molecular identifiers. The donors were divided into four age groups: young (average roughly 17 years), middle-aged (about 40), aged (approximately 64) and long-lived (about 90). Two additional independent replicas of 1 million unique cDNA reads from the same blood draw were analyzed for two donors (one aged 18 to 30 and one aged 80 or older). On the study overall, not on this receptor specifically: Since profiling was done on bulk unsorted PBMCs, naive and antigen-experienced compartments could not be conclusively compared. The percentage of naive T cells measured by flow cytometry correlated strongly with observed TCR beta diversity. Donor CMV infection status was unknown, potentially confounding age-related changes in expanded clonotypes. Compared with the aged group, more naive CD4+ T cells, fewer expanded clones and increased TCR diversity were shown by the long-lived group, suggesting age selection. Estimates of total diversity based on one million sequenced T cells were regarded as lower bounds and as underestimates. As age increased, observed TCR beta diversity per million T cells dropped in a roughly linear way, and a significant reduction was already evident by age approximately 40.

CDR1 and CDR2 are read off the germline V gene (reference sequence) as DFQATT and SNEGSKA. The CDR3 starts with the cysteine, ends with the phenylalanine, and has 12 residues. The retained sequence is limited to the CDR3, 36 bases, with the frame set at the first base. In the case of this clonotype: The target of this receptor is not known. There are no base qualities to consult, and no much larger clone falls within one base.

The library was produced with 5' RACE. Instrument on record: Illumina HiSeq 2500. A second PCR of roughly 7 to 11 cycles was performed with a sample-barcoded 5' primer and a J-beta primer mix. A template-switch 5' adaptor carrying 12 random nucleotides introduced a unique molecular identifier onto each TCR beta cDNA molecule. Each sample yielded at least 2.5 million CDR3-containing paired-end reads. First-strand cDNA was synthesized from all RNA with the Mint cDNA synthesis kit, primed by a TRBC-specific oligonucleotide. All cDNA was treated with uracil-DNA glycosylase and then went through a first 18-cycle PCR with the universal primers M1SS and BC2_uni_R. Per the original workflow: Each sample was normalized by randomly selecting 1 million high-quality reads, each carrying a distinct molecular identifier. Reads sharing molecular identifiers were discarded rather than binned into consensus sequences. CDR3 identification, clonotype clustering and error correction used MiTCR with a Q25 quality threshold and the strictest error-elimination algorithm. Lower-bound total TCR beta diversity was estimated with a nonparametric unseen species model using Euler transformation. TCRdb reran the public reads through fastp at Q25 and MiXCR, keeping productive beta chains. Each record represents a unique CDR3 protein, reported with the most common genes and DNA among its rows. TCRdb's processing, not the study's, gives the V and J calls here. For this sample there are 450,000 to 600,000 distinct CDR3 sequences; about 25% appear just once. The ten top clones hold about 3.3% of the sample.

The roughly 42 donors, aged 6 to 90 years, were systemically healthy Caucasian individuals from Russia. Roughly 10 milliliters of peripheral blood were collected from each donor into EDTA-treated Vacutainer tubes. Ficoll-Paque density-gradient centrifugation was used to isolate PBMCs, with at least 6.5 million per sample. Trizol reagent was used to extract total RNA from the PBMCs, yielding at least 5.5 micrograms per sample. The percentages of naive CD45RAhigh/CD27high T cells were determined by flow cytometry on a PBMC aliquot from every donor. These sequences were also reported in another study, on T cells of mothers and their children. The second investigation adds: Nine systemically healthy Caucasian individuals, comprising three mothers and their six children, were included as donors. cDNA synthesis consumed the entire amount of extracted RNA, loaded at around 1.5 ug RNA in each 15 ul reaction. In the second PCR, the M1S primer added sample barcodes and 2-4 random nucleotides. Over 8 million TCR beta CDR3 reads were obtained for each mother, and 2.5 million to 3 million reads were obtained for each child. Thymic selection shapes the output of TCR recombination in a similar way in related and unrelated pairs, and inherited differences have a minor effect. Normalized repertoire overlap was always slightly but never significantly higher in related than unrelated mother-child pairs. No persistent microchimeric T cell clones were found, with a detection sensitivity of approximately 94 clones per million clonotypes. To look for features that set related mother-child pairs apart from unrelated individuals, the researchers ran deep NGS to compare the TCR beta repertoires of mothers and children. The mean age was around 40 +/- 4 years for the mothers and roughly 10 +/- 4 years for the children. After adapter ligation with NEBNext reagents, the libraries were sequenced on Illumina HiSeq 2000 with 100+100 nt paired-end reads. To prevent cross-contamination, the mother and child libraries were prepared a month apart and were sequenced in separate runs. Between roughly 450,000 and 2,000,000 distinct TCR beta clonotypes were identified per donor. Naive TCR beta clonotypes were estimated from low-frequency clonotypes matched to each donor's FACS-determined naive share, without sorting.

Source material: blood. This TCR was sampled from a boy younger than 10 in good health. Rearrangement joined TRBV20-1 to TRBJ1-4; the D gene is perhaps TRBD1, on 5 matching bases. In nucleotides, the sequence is TGCATTATGGGGGCAACTAATGAAAAACTGTTTTTT. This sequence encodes CIMGATNEKLFF.